This T cell receptor beta chain was recovered during a study of blood T cells in healthy people across ages. Primers used in a second PCR of about 7 to 12 cycles were a sample-barcoded 5' primer and a J-beta primer mix. Unique molecular identifiers of 12 random nucleotides labeled each cDNA. TCRdb redid the calling of the 5' RACE reads with MiXCR, one entry per CDR3 protein. The data hold approximately 850,000 distinct CDR3 sequences, with approximately 48% observed a single time. The germline gives CDR1 LNHDA, CDR2 SQIVND (reference sequence). This CDR3 has 18 amino acids. V was cut by 3 bases and J by 1 base, with 16 bases left in between. The sample holds a few counts of this clonotype.

Sample: blood. This receptor was taken from a man in his sixties in good health. J is TRBJ2-6 and V is TRBV19; D is perhaps TRBD2 (6 bases). CDR3 amino acids: CASSIPLGGGSGANVLTF. The CDR3 nucleotides read TGTGCCAGTAGTATTCCGTTGGGGGGTGGGTCTGGGGCCAACGTCCTGACTTTC.